This T cell receptor beta chain was profiled in a study of response to subunit inactivated influenza vaccine. This clonotype was recorded at least ten times. Its matching antigen is unknown. The CDR3 covers 14 residues. Between the trimmed V and J ends, which lost 0 bases and 0 bases, there was a span of 3 bases. From germline, CDR1 is DFQATT and CDR2 SNEGSKA (reference sequence). TCRdb independently ran MiXCR on the RT-PCR reads; one entry per CDR3 protein. The data contain about 480,000 distinct CDR3 sequences, about an eighth of them singletons. Study results and caveats: Authors suggested that a seasonal influenza vaccination recruits few new T cells each time.

This clonotype originated in a man aged 50 or older who received an inactivated influenza vaccine. The specimen was PBMCs from blood, collected 45 days after vaccination. The chain combines TRBV20-1 with TRBJ2-6, with D hard to call. CDR3 protein: CSARENSGANVLTF. The CDR3 DNA sequence: TGCAGTGCTAGAGAAAACTCTGGGGCCAACGTCCTGACTTTC.